This TCR beta chain was sequenced for a study of OX40 agonist ivuxolimab in advanced cancers. As for the study in general: One patient with hepatocellular carcinoma and two with cutaneous melanoma, three in all, had partial responses.

The method was immunoSEQ multiplex PCR; TCRdb's version includes in-frame clones alone and lacks a portion of them. The sample records around 150,000 clones, 85% to 95% being singletons. V was shortened by 6 bases and J by 7 bases, with 13 bases between the two germline ends. The CDR3 totals 13 residues. Germline CDR1 is SGHTA and CDR2 is FQGNSA. This chain connects TRBV7-2 to TRBJ1-3; D is ambiguous. The TCR sequence derives from an adult with an advanced solid tumor such as melanoma, head and neck, liver or kidney cancer. This material consisted of CD4+ or CD8+ T cells sorted from blood, taken in a trial of the OX40 agonist ivuxolimab. The CDR3 here is CASSPIPGNTIYF. The CDR3 coding sequence is TGTGCCAGCAGTCCGATACCGGGGAACACCATATATTTT. The whole variable domain, filled in from reference TRBV7-2 and TRBJ1-3, reads GAGVSQSPSNKVTEKGKDVELRCDPISGHTALYWYRQSLGQGLEFLIYFQGNSAPDKSGLPSDRFSAERTGGSVSTLTIQRTQQEDSAVYLCASSPIPGNTIYFGEGSWLTVV.